Only one count was recorded for the clone carrying this T cell receptor beta chain. As yet, its antigen is unknown. This sample stems from a study of cytomegalovirus exposure and HLA in healthy donors. The study's findings and limits: It was reportedly the case that the classifier diagnosed cytomegalovirus status with high specificity and sensitivity.

The PCR contained 60 Vbeta and 13 Jbeta primers. In the original analysis: There were about 80 million unique TCR beta chains by a later count, and some 10 million of them were shared. This table comes from immunoSEQ multiplex PCR, and its TCRdb copy is limited to in-frame clones, with some not included. V and J calls and clone size are copied from that table; D and trimming were computed from the DNA. This sample has roughly 98,000 clones, with roughly 77% found just once. Trimming took 0 bases from V and 11 from J, leaving 7 bases between them. Per germline, CDR1 SNHLY and CDR2 FYNNEI. The CDR3 sequence is 11 residues long.

Material: PBMCs. The receptor was derived from a man aged 35-49 years in good health and CMV-seronegative. The chain joins TRBV2 to TRBJ1-1; D uncertain. CDR3 bases: TGTGCCAGCAGTGAAGCGCGTATGGCTTTCTTT. It is translated as CASSEARMAFF.